This TCR beta chain is from a study of shared clonotypes between healthy human individuals. Study at large: A donor's plate count was three for CD4 naive and three for CD4 memory; CD8 naive had two and CD8 memory one.

Splitting the CD4+ cells yielded a CD45RA+ naive subset and a CD45RA-negative memory subset. The CDR3 loop spans 17 amino acids. CDR1 is MGHRA, CDR2 YSYEKL, per germline. The V end was cut by 0 bases, the J end by 0 bases, with 15 bases between. Samples underwent the assay at deep level. Data came from immunoSEQ multiplex PCR; TCRdb stores just in-frame clones and leaves some out. The sample comprises roughly 2,300,000 clones, 85% to 95% of which are singletons, and approximately 0.39% rests with the top ten. The rearrangement uses TRBV4-1 and TRBJ2-7; D possibly corresponds to TRBD2 (6 bases). The TCR sequence derives from a man aged 18 to 35 in good health. Some clones in this sample may be carry-over from other donors' samples. The specimen was naive CD4+ T cells from PBMCs. Subset here: CD45RA+ positively selected. CDR3: CASSQDPGSTYSYEQYF. The CDR3 DNA sequence: TGCGCCAGCAGCCAAGATCCCGGGAGTACCTACTCCTACGAGCAGTACTTC.